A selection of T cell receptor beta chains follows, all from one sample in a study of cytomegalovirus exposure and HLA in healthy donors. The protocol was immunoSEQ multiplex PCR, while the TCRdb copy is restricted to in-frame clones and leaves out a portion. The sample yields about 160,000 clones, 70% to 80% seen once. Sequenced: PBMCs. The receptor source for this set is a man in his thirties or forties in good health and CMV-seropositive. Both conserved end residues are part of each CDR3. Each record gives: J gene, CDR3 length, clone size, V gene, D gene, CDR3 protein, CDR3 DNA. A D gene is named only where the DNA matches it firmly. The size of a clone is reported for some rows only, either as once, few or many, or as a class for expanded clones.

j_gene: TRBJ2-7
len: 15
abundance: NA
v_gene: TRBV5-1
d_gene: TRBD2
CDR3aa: CASSGGLAGQYEQYF
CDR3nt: TGCGCCAGCAGCGGGGGACTAGCGGGACAATACGAGCAGTACTTC

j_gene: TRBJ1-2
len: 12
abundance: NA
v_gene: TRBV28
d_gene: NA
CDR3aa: CASSEGDYGYTF
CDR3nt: TGTGCCAGCAGTGAGGGGGACTATGGCTACACCTTC

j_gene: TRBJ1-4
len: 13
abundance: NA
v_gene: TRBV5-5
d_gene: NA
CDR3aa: CASSLVPGEKLFF
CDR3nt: TGTGCCAGCAGCTTGGTCCCGGGTGAAAAACTGTTTTTT

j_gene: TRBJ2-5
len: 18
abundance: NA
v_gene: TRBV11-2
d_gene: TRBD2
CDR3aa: CASSLRLAGAPVQETQYF
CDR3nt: TGTGCCAGCAGCTTAAGGCTAGCGGGGGCCCCGGTCCAAGAGACCCAGTACTTC

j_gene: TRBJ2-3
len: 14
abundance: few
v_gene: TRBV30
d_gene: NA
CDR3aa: CAWSQPGYPDTQYF
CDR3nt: TGTGCCTGGAGCCAACCAGGTTACCCAGATACGCAGTATTTT

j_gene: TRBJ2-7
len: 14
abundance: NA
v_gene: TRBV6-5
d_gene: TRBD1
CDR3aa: CATKGTATSYEQYF
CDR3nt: TGTGCCACTAAAGGGACAGCTACCTCCTACGAGCAGTACTTC

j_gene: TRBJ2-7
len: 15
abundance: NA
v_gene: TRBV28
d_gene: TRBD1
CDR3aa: CASSSAPDRGQREYF
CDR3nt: TGTGCCAGCAGTTCGGCCCCAGACAGGGGGCAAAGAGAGTACTTC

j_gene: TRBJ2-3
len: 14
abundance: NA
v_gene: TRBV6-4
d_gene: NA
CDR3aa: CASSEAGTTDTQYF
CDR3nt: TGTGCCAGCAGTGAAGCCGGGACAACAGATACGCAGTATTTT

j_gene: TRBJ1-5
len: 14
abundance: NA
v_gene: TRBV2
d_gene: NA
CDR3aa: CASSESLHNQPQHF
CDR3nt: TGTGCCAGCAGTGAAAGCCTTCATAATCAGCCCCAGCATTTT

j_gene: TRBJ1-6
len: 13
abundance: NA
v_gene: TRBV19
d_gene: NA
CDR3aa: CASSIDTVSPLHF
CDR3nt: TGTGCCAGTAGTATAGATACAGTCTCACCCCTCCACTTT

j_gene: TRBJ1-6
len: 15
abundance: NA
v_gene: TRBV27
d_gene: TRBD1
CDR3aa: CASSLRGTGSSPLHF
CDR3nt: TGTGCCAGCAGTTTAAGGGGGACAGGGAGTTCACCCCTCCACTTT

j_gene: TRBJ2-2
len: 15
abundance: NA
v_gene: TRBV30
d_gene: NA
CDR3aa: CAWSGDDRGTGELFF
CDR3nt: TGTGCCTGGAGTGGCGATGATAGAGGGACCGGGGAGCTGTTTTTT

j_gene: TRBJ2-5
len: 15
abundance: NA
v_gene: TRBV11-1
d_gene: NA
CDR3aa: CASSLIGGLQETQYF
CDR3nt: TGTGCCAGCAGCTTAATCGGGGGGCTGCAAGAGACCCAGTACTTC

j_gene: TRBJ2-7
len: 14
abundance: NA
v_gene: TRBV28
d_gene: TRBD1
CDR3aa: CASSLETGPYEQYF
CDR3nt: TGTGCCAGCAGTTTAGAGACAGGGCCCTACGAGCAGTACTTC

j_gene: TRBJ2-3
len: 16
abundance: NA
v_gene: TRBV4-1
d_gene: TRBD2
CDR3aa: CASSQWGGSPTDTQYF
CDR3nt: TGCGCCAGCAGCCAATGGGGGGGTTCCCCCACAGATACGCAGTATTTT

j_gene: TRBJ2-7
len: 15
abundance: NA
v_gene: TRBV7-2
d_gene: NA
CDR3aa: CASSLASVQTYEQYF
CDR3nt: TGTGCCAGCAGCTTGGCTAGCGTTCAAACCTACGAGCAGTACTTC

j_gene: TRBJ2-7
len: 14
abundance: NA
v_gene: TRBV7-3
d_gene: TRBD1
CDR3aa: CASSAGTGGLEQYF
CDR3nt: TGTGCCAGCAGCGCCGGGACAGGCGGTCTAGAGCAGTACTTC

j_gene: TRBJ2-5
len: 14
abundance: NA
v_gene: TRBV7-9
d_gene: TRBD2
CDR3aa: CASSSSGVQETQYF
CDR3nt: TGTGCCAGCAGCTCTAGCGGAGTCCAAGAGACCCAGTACTTC

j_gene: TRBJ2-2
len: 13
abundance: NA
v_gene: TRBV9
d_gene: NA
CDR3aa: CASSHGGTGELFF
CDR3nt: TGTGCCAGCAGCCATGGAGGGACCGGGGAGCTGTTTTTT

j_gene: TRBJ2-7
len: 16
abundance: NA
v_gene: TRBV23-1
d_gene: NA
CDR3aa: CASSPTISTAAYEQYF
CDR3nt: TGCGCCAGCAGCCCCACTATATCGACGGCAGCCTACGAGCAGTACTTC

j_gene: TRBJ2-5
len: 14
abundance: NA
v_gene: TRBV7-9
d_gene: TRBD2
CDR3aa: CASSRTSGDETQYF
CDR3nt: TGTGCCAGCAGCCGGACTAGCGGGGATGAGACCCAGTACTTC

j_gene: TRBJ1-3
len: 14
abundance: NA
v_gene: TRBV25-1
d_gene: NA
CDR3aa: CASRSQLTGNTIYF
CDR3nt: TGTGCCAGCAGATCTCAACTCACTGGAAACACCATATATTTT

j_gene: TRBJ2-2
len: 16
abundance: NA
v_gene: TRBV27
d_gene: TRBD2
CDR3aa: CASSPYSGGDTGELFF
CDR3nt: TGTGCCAGCAGTCCGTATAGCGGGGGGGATACCGGGGAGCTGTTTTTT

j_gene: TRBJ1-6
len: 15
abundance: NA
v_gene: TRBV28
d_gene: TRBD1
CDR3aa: CASSAAGTGDSPLHF
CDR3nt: TGTGCCAGCAGTGCAGCCGGGACAGGGGATTCACCCCTCCACTTT

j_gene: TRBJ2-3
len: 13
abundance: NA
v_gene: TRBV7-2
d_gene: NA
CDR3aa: CASSIPWAGAPYF
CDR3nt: TGTGCCAGCAGCATCCCTTGGGCAGGCGCTCCGTATTTT

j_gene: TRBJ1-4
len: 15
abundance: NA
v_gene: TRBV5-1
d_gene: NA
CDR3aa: CASSVQGQGNEKLFF
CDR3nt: TGCGCCAGCAGCGTACAAGGGCAGGGTAATGAAAAACTGTTTTTT

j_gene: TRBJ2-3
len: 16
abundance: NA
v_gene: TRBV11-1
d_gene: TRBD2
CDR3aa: CASSLLWRGTRDTQYF
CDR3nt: TGTGCCAGCAGCTTACTCTGGCGGGGGACCCGAGATACGCAGTATTTT

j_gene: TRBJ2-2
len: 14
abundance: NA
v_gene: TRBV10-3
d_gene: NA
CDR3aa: CAIRPTGATGELFF
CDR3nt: TGTGCCATCAGACCGACAGGAGCCACCGGGGAGCTGTTTTTT

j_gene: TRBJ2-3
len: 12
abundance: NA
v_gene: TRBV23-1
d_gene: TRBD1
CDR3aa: CAATGGTDTQYF
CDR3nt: TGCGCCGCGACAGGGGGCACAGATACGCAGTATTTT

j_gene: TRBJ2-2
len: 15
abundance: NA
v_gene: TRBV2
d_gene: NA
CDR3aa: CASSESGRGTGELFF
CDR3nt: TGTGCCAGCAGTGAATCTGGGCGGGGCACCGGGGAGCTGTTTTTT

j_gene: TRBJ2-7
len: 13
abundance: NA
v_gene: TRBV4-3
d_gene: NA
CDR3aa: CASSQDRAHEQYF
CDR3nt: TGCGCCAGCAGCCAAGACAGGGCTCACGAGCAGTACTTC

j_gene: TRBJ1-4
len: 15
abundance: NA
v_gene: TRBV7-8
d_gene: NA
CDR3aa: CASSLGPDRYEKLFF
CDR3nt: TGTGCCAGCAGCTTAGGCCCGGACAGATATGAAAAACTGTTTTTT

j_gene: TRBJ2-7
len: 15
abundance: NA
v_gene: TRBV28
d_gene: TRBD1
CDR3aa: CASSLTGGWGYEQYF
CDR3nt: TGTGCCAGCAGTTTGACAGGGGGCTGGGGCTACGAGCAGTACTTC

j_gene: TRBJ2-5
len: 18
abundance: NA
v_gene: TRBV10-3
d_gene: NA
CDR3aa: CAISETVGGQGVQETQYF
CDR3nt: TGTGCCATCAGTGAAACCGTTGGGGGGCAGGGGGTCCAAGAGACCCAGTACTTC

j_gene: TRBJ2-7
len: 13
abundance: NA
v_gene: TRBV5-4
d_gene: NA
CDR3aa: CASSSDISYEQYF
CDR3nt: TGTGCCAGCAGTTCGGACATCTCCTACGAGCAGTACTTC

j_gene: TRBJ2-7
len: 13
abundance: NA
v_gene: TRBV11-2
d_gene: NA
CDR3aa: CASSLGDFREQYF
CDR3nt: TGTGCCAGCAGCTTAGGGGACTTTAGGGAGCAGTACTTC

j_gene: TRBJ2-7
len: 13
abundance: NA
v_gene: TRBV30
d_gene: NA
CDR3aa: CAWSTDRAYEQYF
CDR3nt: TGTGCCTGGAGTACCGACAGAGCCTACGAGCAGTACTTC

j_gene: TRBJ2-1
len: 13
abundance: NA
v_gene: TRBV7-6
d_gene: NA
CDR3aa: CASSSRGDNEQFF
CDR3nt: TGTGCCAGCAGCTCCAGGGGGGACAATGAGCAGTTCTTC

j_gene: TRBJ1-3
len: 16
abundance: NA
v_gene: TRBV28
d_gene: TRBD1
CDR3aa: CASILRQGVSGNTIYF
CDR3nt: TGTGCCAGCATTCTGAGACAGGGGGTAAGTGGAAACACCATATATTTT

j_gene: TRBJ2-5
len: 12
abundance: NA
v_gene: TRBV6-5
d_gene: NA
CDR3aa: CASSNLKRDQYF
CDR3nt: TGTGCCAGCAGTAACTTAAAGAGAGACCAGTACTTC